This T cell receptor (beta chain) was captured in a study of immune cell composition in non-small cell lung cancer. Notes on the study in general: Lung adenocarcinomas had lower top 10 clone scores and clonality than squamous tumours. In adenocarcinoma, maximal tumour-associated clone frequency tracked TIL tumour reactivity. Smoking pack-years did not significantly correlate with tumour TCR-beta clonality.

CDR1 and CDR2 (germline): SGHRS, YFSETQ. The junction had 14 bases not matched to a gene; V was cut back by 0 bases and J by 9 bases. This CDR3 is built from 17 residues. The assay was immunoSEQ multiplex PCR, and TCRdb's table has in-frame clones only and misses some. In the table there are approximately 4,000 clones, over 65% of which are singletons. As regards this clone: The target antigen is unknown.

The receptor was isolated from a human donor with non-small cell lung cancer. This rearrangement joins TRBV5-1 to TRBJ2-1; 8 bases agree with TRBD2. The sample was lung tumor tissue. CDR3 sequence reads: CASSLATRTGGLGEQFF. CDR3 nucleotides: TGCGCCAGCAGCTTGGCGACGAGGACGGGGGGGCTGGGTGAGCAGTTCTTC.